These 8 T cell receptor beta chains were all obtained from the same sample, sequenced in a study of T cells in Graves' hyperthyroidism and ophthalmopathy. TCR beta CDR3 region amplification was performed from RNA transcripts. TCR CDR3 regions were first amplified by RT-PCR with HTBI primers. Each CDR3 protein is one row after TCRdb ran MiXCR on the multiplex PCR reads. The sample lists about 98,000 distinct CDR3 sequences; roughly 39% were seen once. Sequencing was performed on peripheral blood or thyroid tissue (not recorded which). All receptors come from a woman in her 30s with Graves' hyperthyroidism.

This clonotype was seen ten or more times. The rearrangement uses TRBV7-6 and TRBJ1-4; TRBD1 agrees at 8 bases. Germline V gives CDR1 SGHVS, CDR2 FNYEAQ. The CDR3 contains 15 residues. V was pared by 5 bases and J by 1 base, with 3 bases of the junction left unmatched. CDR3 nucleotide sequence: TGTGCCAGCAGCCGACAGGGGCAAACTAATGAAAAACTGTTTTTT. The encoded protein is CASSRQGQTNEKLFF.

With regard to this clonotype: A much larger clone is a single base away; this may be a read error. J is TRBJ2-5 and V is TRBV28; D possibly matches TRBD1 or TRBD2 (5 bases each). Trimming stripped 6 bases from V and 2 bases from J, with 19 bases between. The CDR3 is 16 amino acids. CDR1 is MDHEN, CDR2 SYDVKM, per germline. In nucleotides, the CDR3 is TGTGCCAGCAGCCCACTCGAGGGGACCAGTCAAGAGACCCAGTACTTC. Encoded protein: CASSPLEGTSQETQYF. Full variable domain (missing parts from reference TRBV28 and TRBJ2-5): DVKVTQSSRYLVKRTGEKVFLECVQDMDHENMFWYRQDPGLGLRLIYFSYDVKMKEKGDIPEGYSVSREKKERFSLILESASTNQTSMYLCASSPLEGTSQETQYFGPGTRLLVL.

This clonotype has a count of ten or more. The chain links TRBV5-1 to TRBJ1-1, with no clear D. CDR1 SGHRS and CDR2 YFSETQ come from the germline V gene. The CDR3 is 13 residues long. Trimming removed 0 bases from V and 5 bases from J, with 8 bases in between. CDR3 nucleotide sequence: TGCGCCAGCAGCTTGGCTGGGTTTACTGAAGCTTTCTTT. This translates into CASSLAGFTEAFF.

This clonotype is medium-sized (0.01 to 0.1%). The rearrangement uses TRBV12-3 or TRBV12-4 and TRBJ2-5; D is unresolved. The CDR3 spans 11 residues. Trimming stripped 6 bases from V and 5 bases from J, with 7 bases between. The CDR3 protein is CASRRAETQYF. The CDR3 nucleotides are TGTGCCAGCAGGCGTGCGGAGACCCAGTACTTC.

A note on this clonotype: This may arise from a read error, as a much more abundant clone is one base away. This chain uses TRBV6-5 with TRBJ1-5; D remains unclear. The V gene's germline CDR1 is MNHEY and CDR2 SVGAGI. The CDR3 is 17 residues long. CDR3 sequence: CTSSSHPGRLHNQPQHF. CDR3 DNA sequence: TGTACCAGCAGTTCCCACCCTGGACGGCTACACAATCAGCCCCAGCATTTT.

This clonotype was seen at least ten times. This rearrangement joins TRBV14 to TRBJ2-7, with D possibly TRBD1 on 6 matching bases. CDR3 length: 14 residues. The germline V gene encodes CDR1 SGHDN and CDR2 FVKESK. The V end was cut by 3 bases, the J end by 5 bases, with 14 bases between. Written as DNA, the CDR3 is TGTGCCAGCAGCCATCCTGACAGGTATGACGAGCAGTACTTC. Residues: CASSHPDRYDEQYF.

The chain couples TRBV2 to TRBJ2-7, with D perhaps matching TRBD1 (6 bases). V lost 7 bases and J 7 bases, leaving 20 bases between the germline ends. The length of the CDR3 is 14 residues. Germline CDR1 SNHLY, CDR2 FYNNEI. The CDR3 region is CASIQGFGPREQYF. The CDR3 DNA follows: TGTGCCAGCATTCAGGGGTTTGGGCCTCGGGAGCAGTACTTC.

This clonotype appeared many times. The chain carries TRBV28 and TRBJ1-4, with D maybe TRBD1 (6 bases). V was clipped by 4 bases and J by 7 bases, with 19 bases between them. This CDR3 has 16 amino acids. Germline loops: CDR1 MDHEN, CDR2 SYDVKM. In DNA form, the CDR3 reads TGTGCCAGCAGTTCCCGACGGGGGGCTGATGGTGAAAAACTGTTTTTT. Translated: CASSSRRGADGEKLFF. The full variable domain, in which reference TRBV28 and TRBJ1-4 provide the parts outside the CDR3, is DVKVTQSSRYLVKRTGEKVFLECVQDMDHENMFWYRQDPGLGLRLIYFSYDVKMKEKGDIPEGYSVSREKKERFSLILESASTNQTSMYLCASSSRRGADGEKLFFGSGTQLSVL.